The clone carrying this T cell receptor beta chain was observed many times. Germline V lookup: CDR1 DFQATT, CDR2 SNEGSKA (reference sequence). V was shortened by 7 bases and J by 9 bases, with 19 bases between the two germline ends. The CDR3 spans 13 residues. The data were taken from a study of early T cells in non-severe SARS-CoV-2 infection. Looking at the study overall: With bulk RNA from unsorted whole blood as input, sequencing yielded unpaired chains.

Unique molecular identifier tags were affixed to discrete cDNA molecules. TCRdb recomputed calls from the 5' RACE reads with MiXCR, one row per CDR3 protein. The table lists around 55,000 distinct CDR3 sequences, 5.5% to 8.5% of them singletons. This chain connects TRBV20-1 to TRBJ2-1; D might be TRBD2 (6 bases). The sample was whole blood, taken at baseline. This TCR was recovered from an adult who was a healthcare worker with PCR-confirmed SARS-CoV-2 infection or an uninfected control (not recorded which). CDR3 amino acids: CSVPTRSKAEQFF. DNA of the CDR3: TGCAGTGTGCCGACTAGGAGTAAGGCTGAGCAGTTCTTC.